This TCR beta chain appears in the sequencing data of a study of radiotherapy plus CTLA-4 blockade in lung cancer. The V and J ends lost 4 bases and 1 base respectively, with 14 bases between them. This CDR3 comprises 15 residues. CDR1 is SGHRS and CDR2 is YFSETQ in the germline V gene. Assay used: immunoSEQ multiplex PCR; TCRdb lists only in-frame clones, some missing. The data contain about 120,000 clones, more than 80% of them singletons. Here the sequenced sample was peripheral blood, taken from a patient treated with radiotherapy plus ipilimumab. The receptor was isolated from a human donor with non-small cell lung cancer that progressed on radiotherapy plus ipilimumab. The chain carries TRBV5-1 and TRBJ2-5; D perhaps matches TRBD2 (7 bases). The CDR3 DNA is TGCGCCAGCAGCACCAGGGGACTATTCCAAGAGACCCAGTACTTC. Its protein product is CASSTRGLFQETQYF. The variable domain in full, completed from reference TRBV5-1 and TRBJ2-5, reads KAGVTQTPRYLIKTRGQQVTLSCSPISGHRSVSWYQQTPGQGLQFLFEYFSETQRNKGNFPGRFSGRQFSNSRSEMNVSTLELGDSALYLCASSTRGLFQETQYFGPGTRLLVL.